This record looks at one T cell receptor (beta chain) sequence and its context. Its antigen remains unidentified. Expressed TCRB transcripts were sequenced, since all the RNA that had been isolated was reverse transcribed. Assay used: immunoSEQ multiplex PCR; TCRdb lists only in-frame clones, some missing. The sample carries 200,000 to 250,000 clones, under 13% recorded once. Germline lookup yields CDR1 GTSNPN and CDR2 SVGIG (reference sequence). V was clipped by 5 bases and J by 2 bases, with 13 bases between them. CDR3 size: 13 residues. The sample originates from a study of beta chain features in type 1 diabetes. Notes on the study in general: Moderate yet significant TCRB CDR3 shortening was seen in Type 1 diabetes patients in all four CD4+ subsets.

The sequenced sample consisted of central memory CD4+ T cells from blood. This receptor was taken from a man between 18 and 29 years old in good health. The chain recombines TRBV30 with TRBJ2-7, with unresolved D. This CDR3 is CAWLADNPYEQYF. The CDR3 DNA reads TGTGCCTGGTTGGCGGATAATCCCTACGAGCAGTACTTC.